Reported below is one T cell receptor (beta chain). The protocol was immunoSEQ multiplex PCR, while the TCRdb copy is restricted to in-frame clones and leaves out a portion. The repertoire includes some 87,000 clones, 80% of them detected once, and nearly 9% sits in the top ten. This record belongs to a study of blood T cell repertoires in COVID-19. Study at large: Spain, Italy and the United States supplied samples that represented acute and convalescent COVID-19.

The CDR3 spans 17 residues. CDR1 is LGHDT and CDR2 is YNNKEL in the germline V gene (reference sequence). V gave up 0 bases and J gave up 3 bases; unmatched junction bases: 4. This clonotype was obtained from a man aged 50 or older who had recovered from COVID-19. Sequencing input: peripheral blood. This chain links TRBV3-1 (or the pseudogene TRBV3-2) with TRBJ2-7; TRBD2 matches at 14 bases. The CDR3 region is CASSQEPGLAGVYEQYF. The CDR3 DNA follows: TGTGCCAGCAGCCAAGAGCCGGGACTAGCGGGGGTCTACGAGCAGTACTTC.